This TCR beta chain appears in the sequencing data of a study of shared clonotypes between healthy human individuals. General study results and limits: Several donors showed sharing of around 5.3% of naive CD4 clonotypes.

Note on this clone: What it recognizes is unknown.

Terminally differentiated effector memory CD45RA+ cells were excluded from the naive CD8 cells, which were CD45RO-negative and positively selected for CCR7. The table came from immunoSEQ multiplex PCR; TCRdb's copy has only in-frame clones and leaves some out. The profile shows hundreds of thousands of clones, around 96% of them singletons. Sequenced: naive CD8+ T cells sorted from blood. This receptor was identified in a woman aged 30 to 39 in good health.

CDR3 coding DNA: TGTGCCAGCAGTGAAGGGGCTCGTAGCAATCAGCCCCAGCATTTT. Translation: CASSEGARSNQPQHF. The rearrangement uses TRBV25-1 and TRBJ1-5; perhaps TRBD1 as D (5 bases). Trimming took 2 bases from V and 0 from J, leaving 8 bases between them. The germline CDR1 and CDR2 sequences are MGHDK and SYGVNS. CDR3 length: 15 residues.